This T cell receptor (beta chain) came from a study of metastatic and nonmetastatic thyroid tumors. About the research overall: Where malignant and benign thyroid patients were concerned, repertoires were compared across blood and tumor or nodule tissue.

Study findings and constraints: Benign nodules were reported to have significantly lower TCR beta diversity than malignant thyroid tumors, in blood and tumor.

The entire patient cohort was treatment-naive prior to thyroid surgery. TCRdb called clones again from the PCR reads with MiXCR. The sample holds over 50,000 clones, 25% to 35% seen once. Comment on this clone: Its antigen is not identified.

Deletions cut 4 bases from V and 2 bases from J, with 9 bases between. This CDR3 comprises 14 residues. Germline V gene data show CDR1 as MDHEN and CDR2 as SYDVKM. This chain links TRBV28 with TRBJ1-3; D call uncertain. The TCR comes from a female donor with papillary thyroid cancer or a benign thyroid nodule (not recorded which). Some clones in this sample may be carry-over from other donors' samples. The sample comprised blood. CDR3 protein: CASSSTRTGNTIYF. CDR3 bases: TGTGCCAGCAGTTCAACAAGAACTGGAAACACCATATATTTT.